What follows are 15 T cell receptor beta chains derived from one specimen sequenced in a study of blood T cell repertoires in COVID-19. Only in-frame clones appear in the TCRdb table, and some are missing; sequencing was by immunoSEQ multiplex PCR. Of fewer than 300,000 clones listed, approximately 77% are singletons. The sequencing sample was made of peripheral blood. The receptors were gathered from a woman aged 18 to 35 with acute or convalescent COVID-19.

This chain joins TRBV27 and TRBJ1-2; 7 nucleotides match TRBD1. CDR3 size: 15 residues. Per germline, CDR1 MNHEY and CDR2 SMNVEV (reference sequence). V lost 3 bases, J lost 2 bases, and 6 bases stayed unmatched. CDR3 amino acids: CASSFGGGGNYGYTF. DNA of the CDR3: TGTGCCAGCAGTTTTGGAGGGGGCGGAAACTATGGCTACACCTTC.

This chain links TRBV4-3 with TRBJ2-5, with 9 bases that match TRBD1. J gave up 3 bases and V 4 bases, and 12 bases lay outside the gene matches. Germline CDR1 is LGHNA and CDR2 is YSLEER. The CDR3 is 17 amino acids. Written as DNA, the CDR3 is TGCGCCAGCAGCCCTTGGACACAGGGGGCCGGGGAAGAGACCCAGTACTTC. Residues: CASSPWTQGAGEETQYF.

The genes are TRBV5-5 and TRBJ2-1; TRBD2 matches at 7 bases. Germline-derived CDR1 and CDR2 are SGHKS and YYEKEE (reference sequence). The CDR3 covers 16 residues. V dropped 0 bases and J dropped 8; count of bases not matched to a gene: 11. The CDR3 region is CASSLGVSSSGDEQFF. The CDR3 DNA is TGTGCCAGCAGCTTGGGGGTTAGCTCCAGCGGGGATGAGCAGTTCTTC.

J is TRBJ2-2 and V is TRBV27, with D maybe TRBD1 (5 bases). CDR1 and CDR2 (germline): MNHEY, SMNVEV (reference sequence). The CDR3 has 12 amino acids. Trimming left V 10 bases short and J 8 bases short, with 14 bases between. The CDR3 protein is CATKRGAGELFF. DNA for the CDR3: TGTGCCACCAAAAGGGGTGCGGGGGAGCTGTTTTTT.

The chain carries TRBV6-2 or TRBV6-3 and TRBJ2-6; 7 nucleotides match TRBD2. The germline gives CDR1 MNHEY, CDR2 SVGEGT. V trimming: 5 bases; J trimming: 0 bases; junction bases outside the gene matches: 7. The CDR3 runs 17 residues. CDR3 residues: CASSPPSGSSGANVLTF. The CDR3 DNA is TGTGCCAGCAGTCCCCCTAGCGGTAGCTCTGGGGCCAACGTCCTGACTTTC.

This chain links TRBV6-2 or TRBV6-3 with TRBJ2-7; TRBD1 might be the D (5 bases). Trimming took off 11 bases at V and 7 bases at J, with 21 bases between the two ends. CDR1 is MNHEY and CDR2 is SVGEGT in the germline V gene. This CDR3 is built from 13 residues. The CDR3 DNA is TGTGCCGTCAGTTCGGGTGGGGCGAGGGAGCAGTACTTC. Translation gives CAVSSGGAREQYF.

The genes are TRBV30 and TRBJ1-4; D ambiguous. V gave up 3 bases and J gave up 3 bases, with 14 bases separating them. Germline V gives CDR1 GTSNPN, CDR2 SVGIG (reference sequence). CDR3 size: 15 residues. CDR3 protein: CAWRDGVVANEKLFF. The CDR3 bases are TGTGCCTGGAGGGACGGGGTCGTAGCTAATGAAAAACTGTTTTTT.

This chain connects TRBV29-1 to TRBJ2-1; tentatively, D is TRBD1 (6 bases). CDR3 length: 13 residues. Trimming stripped 5 bases from V and 12 bases from J, with 20 bases between. Germline V gene lookup returns CDR1 SQVTM and CDR2 ANQGSEA. CDR3 in DNA: TGCAGCGTTCCGCCAGATAACAGGGATGGGCAGTTCTTC. This sequence encodes CSVPPDNRDGQFF.

The CDR3 DNA reads as TGTGCCAGCAGTGTGCGACCGGGACTAGCGCCTCCCTACGAGCAGTACTTC. Encoded protein: CASSVRPGLAPPYEQYF. The J gene is TRBJ2-7, the V gene TRBV6-2 or TRBV6-3, with 10 positions matching TRBD2. The germline V gene encodes CDR1 MNHEY and CDR2 SVGEGT. The CDR3 is made up of 17 amino acids. Losses at the gene ends were 5 bases for V and 2 bases for J; bases not matched to a gene: 12.

V gene TRBV11-2 combines with J gene TRBJ1-5; D perhaps matches TRBD1 (6 bases). The CDR3 has 13 residues. Trimming stripped 3 bases from V and 4 bases from J, with 7 bases between. From germline, CDR1 is SGHAT and CDR2 FQNNGV. The CDR3 DNA reads TGTGCCAGCAGCTTCAGGGGTAATCAGCCCCAGCATTTT. Translated, it gives CASSFRGNQPQHF.

The chain links TRBV30 to TRBJ2-1; 8 positions match TRBD2. Germline values: CDR1 GTSNPN, CDR2 SVGIG (reference sequence). The V segment lost 7 bases and the J segment 7 bases; nucleotides outside the gene matches: 12. This CDR3 is 14 amino acids long. CDR3: CAYQSGSATNEQFF. The CDR3 DNA follows: TGTGCCTACCAAAGCGGGAGCGCGACGAATGAGCAGTTCTTC. Based on the CDR3 plus reference TRBV30 and TRBJ2-1, the full variable domain is SQTIHQWPATLVQPVGSPLSLECTVEGTSNPNLYWYRQAAGRGLQLLFYSVGIGQISSEVPQNLSASRPQDRQFILSSKKLLLSDSGFYLCAYQSGSATNEQFFGPGTRLTVL.

The CDR3: CAWSSPALGGFNSPLHF. For the CDR3, the DNA is TGTGCCTGGAGTTCCCCTGCCCTCGGGGGATTTAATTCACCCCTCCACTTT. The J gene is TRBJ1-6, the V gene TRBV30, with D perhaps TRBD1 (5 bases). CDR3 size: 17 residues. Trimming shortened V by 2 bases and J by 6 bases, and 20 bases separated the two germline ends. Germline CDR1 is GTSNPN and CDR2 is SVGIG (reference sequence).

This clone occurred once. CDR3 sequence (DNA): TGTGCCAGTAGTATGCGGGACAGCTCCTACAATGAGCAGTTCTTC. Translation gives CASSMRDSSYNEQFF. The chain uses TRBV19 and TRBJ2-1; the D gene is possibly TRBD1 (7 bases). This CDR3 region has 15 residues. The germline gives CDR1 LNHDA, CDR2 SQIVND (reference sequence). The ends were cut back, 3 bases at V and 0 bases at J, with 9 bases in the middle.

The chain has TRBV7-2 and TRBJ2-7, with 12 bases identical to TRBD2. The CDR3 is 15 residues long. The germline gives CDR1 SGHTA, CDR2 FQGNSA. The J segment lost 3 bases and the V segment lost 5 bases, leaving 5 bases of the junction unmatched. This CDR3 is CASSVTSGSSYEQYF. In DNA, the CDR3 is TGTGCCAGCAGCGTGACTAGCGGGAGTAGCTACGAGCAGTACTTC.

Turning to this clone: The same CDR3 is also encoded by other DNA sequences in this sample. The chain combines TRBV15 with TRBJ2-7, with a possible D match to TRBD2 (5 bases). The CDR3 sequence is 14 residues long. Germline values: CDR1 LNHNV, CDR2 YYDKDF (reference sequence). V was trimmed by 0 bases and J by 3 bases, leaving 9 bases between them. The DNA of the CDR3 is TGTGCCACCAGCAGAGACCGGGGTTTCTACGAGCAGTACTTC. Its protein product is CATSRDRGFYEQYF. Complete variable domain (other parts from reference TRBV15 and TRBJ2-7): DAMVIQNPRYQVTQFGKPVTLSCSQTLNHNVMYWYQQKSSQAPKLLFHYYDKDFNNEADTPDNFQSRRPNTSFCFLDIRSPGLGDTAMYLCATSRDRGFYEQYFGPGTRLTVT.